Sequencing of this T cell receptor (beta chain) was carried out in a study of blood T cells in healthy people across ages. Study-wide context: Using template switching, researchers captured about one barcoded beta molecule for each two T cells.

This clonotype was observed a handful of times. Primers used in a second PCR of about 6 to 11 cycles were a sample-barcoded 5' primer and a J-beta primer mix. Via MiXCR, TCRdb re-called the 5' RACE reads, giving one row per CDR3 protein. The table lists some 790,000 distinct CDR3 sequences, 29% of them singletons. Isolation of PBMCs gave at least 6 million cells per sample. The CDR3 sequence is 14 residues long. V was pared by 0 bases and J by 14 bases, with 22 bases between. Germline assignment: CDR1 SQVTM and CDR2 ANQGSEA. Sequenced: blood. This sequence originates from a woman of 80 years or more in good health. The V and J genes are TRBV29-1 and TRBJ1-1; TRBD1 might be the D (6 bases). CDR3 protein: CSVEDGMGAEFRFF. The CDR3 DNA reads TGCAGCGTTGAAGATGGAATGGGGGCAGAATTTCGGTTCTTT.